The rows below give T cell receptor beta chains drawn from one sample of a study of blood T cells in healthy people across ages. TCRdb re-called the 5' RACE reads with MiXCR, one entry per CDR3 protein. The repertoire has approximately 760,000 distinct CDR3 sequences, about 25% of them found once; the top ten carry 9.4%. A further study also used this sample, focusing on T cells of mothers and their children.

Input material: blood. The origin of the receptors is a boy between 10 and 17 years old in good health. Each CDR3 is given with its conserved first and last residue. Fields, in order: CDR3 DNA, CDR3 protein, clone size, V gene, D gene, J gene. D genes are given only for firm matches. Size is stated for part of the rows, as once, few or many counts, or as a class when the clone is expanded.

DNA: TGCAGCGGGGGGACTAGCGATCATGAGCAGTTCTTC
CDR3: CSGGTSDHEQFF
size: NA
V: TRBV29-1
D: TRBD2
J: TRBJ2-1

DNA: TGTGCCAGCAGGAAGGACAGGGTGATGGAGCAGTACTTC
CDR3: CASRKDRVMEQYF
size: NA
V: TRBV12-3/TRBV12-4
D: TRBD1
J: TRBJ2-5

DNA: TGCGCCAGCAGCTCCGGTCGACAGGGGCGAAATGAAAAACTGTTTTTT
CDR3: CASSSGRQGRNEKLFF
size: few
V: TRBV5-1
D: TRBD1
J: TRBJ1-4

DNA: TGCAGCGTCGAAATAAATCCTTTGACGGGAGACAATGAGCAGTTCTTC
CDR3: CSVEINPLTGDNEQFF
size: once
V: TRBV29-1
D: NA
J: TRBJ2-1

DNA: TGCGCCAGCAGCTTGACCACCGGGACAGGCGCATCACCCCTCCACTTT
CDR3: CASSLTTGTGASPLHF
size: NA
V: TRBV5-1
D: TRBD1
J: TRBJ1-6

DNA: TGTGCCAGCAGCTTAGGTTGGTTACCCAGCCAAGAGACCCAGTACTTC
CDR3: CASSLGWLPSQETQYF
size: NA
V: TRBV7-2
D: NA
J: TRBJ2-5

DNA: TGTGCCAGCAGTCAAGGGACATTTAACTATGGCTACACCTTC
CDR3: CASSQGTFNYGYTF
size: NA
V: TRBV6-6
D: NA
J: TRBJ1-2

DNA: TGTGCCAGCAGCTTAGTAAGTGCGGATCGGCCATACGAGCAGTACTTC
CDR3: CASSLVSADRPYEQYF
size: few
V: TRBV7-9
D: NA
J: TRBJ2-7

DNA: TGCGCCGGCAGCCAAGTAGCGGGAGGAGGCATCGATGAGCAGTTCTTC
CDR3: CAGSQVAGGGIDEQFF
size: NA
V: TRBV4-1
D: TRBD2
J: TRBJ2-1

DNA: TGTGCCAGCAGCCTTAATATAGCGGGAGGGCAAGAGACCCAGTACTTC
CDR3: CASSLNIAGGQETQYF
size: few
V: TRBV3-1
D: TRBD2
J: TRBJ2-5

DNA: TGTGCCACCAGTGACACTTTCCACACCGGGGAGCTGTTTTTT
CDR3: CATSDTFHTGELFF
size: NA
V: TRBV24-1
D: NA
J: TRBJ2-2

DNA: TGTGCCAGCAGTCTCAGCGATCGACAGATAACGCAGTATTTT
CDR3: CASSLSDRQITQYF
size: NA
V: TRBV6-2/TRBV6-3
D: NA
J: TRBJ2-3

DNA: TGCAGCGTTGAAAAGGGGGAGGAGGACAATGAGCAGTTCTTC
CDR3: CSVEKGEEDNEQFF
size: NA
V: TRBV29-1
D: NA
J: TRBJ2-1

DNA: TGTGCCAGCAGTGAGCGACAACAGGGGTCGAACACTGAAGCTTTCTTT
CDR3: CASSERQQGSNTEAFF
size: few
V: TRBV6-4
D: TRBD1
J: TRBJ1-1

DNA: TGCAGCGTCGCTGACAGGGGAAGCAATGAAAAACTGTTTTTT
CDR3: CSVADRGSNEKLFF
size: NA
V: TRBV29-1
D: TRBD1
J: TRBJ1-4

DNA: TGTGCCACCAGCAGAGATCTCGGCAGGGCCCACGAGCAGTACTTC
CDR3: CATSRDLGRAHEQYF
size: NA
V: TRBV15
D: NA
J: TRBJ2-7

DNA: TGCGCCAGCAGCCAAGATCCCTATCAGCCCCAGCATTTT
CDR3: CASSQDPYQPQHF
size: few
V: TRBV4-1
D: NA
J: TRBJ1-5

DNA: TGTGCCAGCAGCCGGAGGAACCAGGAGAACTATGGCTACACCTTC
CDR3: CASSRRNQENYGYTF
size: few
V: TRBV7-8
D: NA
J: TRBJ1-2

DNA: TGTGCCAGCAGCAAGTGCCCGGGACAGGTGGAGACCCAGTACTTC
CDR3: CASSKCPGQVETQYF
size: NA
V: TRBV21-1
D: NA
J: TRBJ2-5

DNA: TGCAGCGTTGAAGATCATCGGGAGCAGGGCAAGGGCTACACCTTC
CDR3: CSVEDHREQGKGYTF
size: NA
V: TRBV29-1
D: NA
J: TRBJ1-2

DNA: TGTGCCAGCAGCCTCGGACAGGGGAGTAACTACGAGCAGTACTTC
CDR3: CASSLGQGSNYEQYF
size: few
V: TRBV7-2
D: TRBD1
J: TRBJ2-7

DNA: TGCGCCAGCAGCGCGGCTAGCGGGAGCTCCTACAATGAGCAGTTCTTC
CDR3: CASSAASGSSYNEQFF
size: few
V: TRBV5-1
D: TRBD2
J: TRBJ2-1

DNA: TGTGCCAGCAGTTTTATGTGGGCTAGCGGGGAAGAAGCCACAGATACGCAGTATTTT
CDR3: CASSFMWASGEEATDTQYF
size: NA
V: TRBV12-3/TRBV12-4
D: TRBD2
J: TRBJ2-3

DNA: TGCGCCAGCAGCTTGGAAAAGACTAGCGGGAGTGCAGATACGCAGTATTTT
CDR3: CASSLEKTSGSADTQYF
size: few
V: TRBV5-1
D: TRBD2
J: TRBJ2-3

DNA: TGTGCCAGCAGTTTTGGGACAGGGGTGGACTATGGCTACACCTTC
CDR3: CASSFGTGVDYGYTF
size: few
V: TRBV28
D: TRBD1
J: TRBJ1-2

DNA: TGTGCCAGCCGGGGACCGGCACTAGATGGCTACACCTTC
CDR3: CASRGPALDGYTF
size: NA
V: TRBV6-4
D: NA
J: TRBJ1-2

DNA: TGTGCCAGCAGTCCCCCCTGGGTCAATGAGCAGTTCTTC
CDR3: CASSPPWVNEQFF
size: NA
V: TRBV28
D: NA
J: TRBJ2-1

DNA: TGTGCCAGCAGTTTATTTGGAGGGCCAGATACGCAGTATTTT
CDR3: CASSLFGGPDTQYF
size: few
V: TRBV27
D: NA
J: TRBJ2-3

DNA: TGTGCCAGCAGTTACGGCTCTGGGGACACAGATACGCAGTATTTT
CDR3: CASSYGSGDTDTQYF
size: few
V: TRBV6-5
D: NA
J: TRBJ2-3

DNA: TGTGCCAGCAGCTTAGGCGGCCCCAATTCCGGGGTTGAAGCTTTCTTT
CDR3: CASSLGGPNSGVEAFF
size: few
V: TRBV11-2
D: NA
J: TRBJ1-1

DNA: TGTGCCAGCAGCCACGGACAGCCCTACGAGCAGTACTTC
CDR3: CASSHGQPYEQYF
size: NA
V: TRBV11-2
D: NA
J: TRBJ2-7

DNA: TGTGCCATCAGTCCGAGAGGACAGACGGACGAGCAGTACTTC
CDR3: CAISPRGQTDEQYF
size: few
V: TRBV10-3
D: NA
J: TRBJ2-7

DNA: TGTGCCATCAGTGAGCAGGGACAGGGCCCCTACGAGCAGTACTTC
CDR3: CAISEQGQGPYEQYF
size: few
V: TRBV10-3
D: TRBD1
J: TRBJ2-7

DNA: TGTGCCAGCAGCCAAGATCGGGTATTGTCTGAAGCTTTCTTT
CDR3: CASSQDRVLSEAFF
size: NA
V: TRBV14
D: NA
J: TRBJ1-1

DNA: TGCAGTGCGGAGGGTAGGGGGGGGCGGTGGGAGACCCAGTACTTC
CDR3: CSAEGRGGRWETQYF
size: NA
V: TRBV20-1
D: NA
J: TRBJ2-5

DNA: TGTGCCATCAGTGAGCCCGACAGGGGGCCCGCAGATACGCAGTATTTT
CDR3: CAISEPDRGPADTQYF
size: few
V: TRBV10-3
D: TRBD1
J: TRBJ2-3

DNA: TGCAGCGTCCACCGGGACAGAGCCTACAATGAGCAGTTCTTC
CDR3: CSVHRDRAYNEQFF
size: many
V: TRBV29-1
D: TRBD1
J: TRBJ2-1

DNA: TGCGCCAGCATTGGCGGGAATACGCAGTATTTT
CDR3: CASIGGNTQYF
size: few
V: TRBV4-1
D: NA
J: TRBJ2-3

DNA: TGTGCCAGCAGTTGGCAGGGAGCAGAGCAGTACTTC
CDR3: CASSWQGAEQYF
size: NA
V: TRBV6-5
D: NA
J: TRBJ2-7

DNA: TGTGCCAGCAGCCCCGGGACTAGCGTGACTGGAAGGGACGAGCAGTACTTC
CDR3: CASSPGTSVTGRDEQYF
size: NA
V: TRBV3-1
D: TRBD2
J: TRBJ2-7

DNA: TGCAGCGTTAGGGGAAGGGGAGGGGGCGAGCAGTACTTC
CDR3: CSVRGRGGGEQYF
size: few
V: TRBV29-1
D: NA
J: TRBJ2-7

DNA: TGTGCCAGCAGTACTATGTCAGGGGGTCACACTGAAGCTTTCTTT
CDR3: CASSTMSGGHTEAFF
size: NA
V: TRBV6-1
D: TRBD1
J: TRBJ1-1

DNA: TGTGCCAGTAGTCCCTCCGCGGTGGCAGCTAACTATGGCTACACCTTC
CDR3: CASSPSAVAANYGYTF
size: NA
V: TRBV19
D: NA
J: TRBJ1-2

DNA: TGTGCCAGCAGCTATGGACTAGGTGAGCAGTTCTTC
CDR3: CASSYGLGEQFF
size: NA
V: TRBV7-9
D: TRBD2
J: TRBJ2-1

DNA: TGTGCCAGCAGTGAAAGGGGCGGGAGGACTATCGGGGAGCTGTTTTTT
CDR3: CASSERGGRTIGELFF
size: few
V: TRBV2
D: TRBD2
J: TRBJ2-2

DNA: TGTGCCAGCAGCGGTCAGGACACCGTTGAGGAGCAGTACTTC
CDR3: CASSGQDTVEEQYF
size: few
V: TRBV9
D: NA
J: TRBJ2-5

DNA: TGCAGCGTTGATACAGGGGGGGAGACCCAGTACTTC
CDR3: CSVDTGGETQYF
size: NA
V: TRBV29-1
D: TRBD1
J: TRBJ2-5

DNA: TGTGCCAGCAGTTCAAAAGGGGCCCCCTCCTACGAGCAGTACTTC
CDR3: CASSSKGAPSYEQYF
size: few
V: TRBV12-3/TRBV12-4
D: NA
J: TRBJ2-7

DNA: TGTGCCACCAGCCCATCGGAAGGGCAGGGTGAAGCTTTCTTT
CDR3: CATSPSEGQGEAFF
size: NA
V: TRBV15
D: NA
J: TRBJ1-1

DNA: TGTGCCAGCAGCTTAGCTCTGCAGACCCAGTACTTC
CDR3: CASSLALQTQYF
size: NA
V: TRBV7-9
D: NA
J: TRBJ2-5

DNA: TGTGCCAGCAGCTTTTCATACACCGGGGAGCTGTTTTTT
CDR3: CASSFSYTGELFF
size: NA
V: TRBV11-2
D: NA
J: TRBJ2-2

DNA: TGCGCCAGCAGCTTGCAGCGGGAGACGTACAATGAGCAGTTCTTC
CDR3: CASSLQRETYNEQFF
size: few
V: TRBV5-1
D: TRBD2
J: TRBJ2-1

DNA: TGTGCCAGCAGCCGTCAATGGGAGACCCAGTACTTC
CDR3: CASSRQWETQYF
size: NA
V: TRBV28
D: NA
J: TRBJ2-5

DNA: TGTGCCAGCAGCTTAGACCCAGGCCCGACAGATACGCAGTATTTT
CDR3: CASSLDPGPTDTQYF
size: few
V: TRBV7-2
D: NA
J: TRBJ2-3

DNA: TGCGCCAGCAGCTCAGACAGGGGTAGCGATGAGCAGTTCTTC
CDR3: CASSSDRGSDEQFF
size: NA
V: TRBV5-1
D: TRBD1
J: TRBJ2-1